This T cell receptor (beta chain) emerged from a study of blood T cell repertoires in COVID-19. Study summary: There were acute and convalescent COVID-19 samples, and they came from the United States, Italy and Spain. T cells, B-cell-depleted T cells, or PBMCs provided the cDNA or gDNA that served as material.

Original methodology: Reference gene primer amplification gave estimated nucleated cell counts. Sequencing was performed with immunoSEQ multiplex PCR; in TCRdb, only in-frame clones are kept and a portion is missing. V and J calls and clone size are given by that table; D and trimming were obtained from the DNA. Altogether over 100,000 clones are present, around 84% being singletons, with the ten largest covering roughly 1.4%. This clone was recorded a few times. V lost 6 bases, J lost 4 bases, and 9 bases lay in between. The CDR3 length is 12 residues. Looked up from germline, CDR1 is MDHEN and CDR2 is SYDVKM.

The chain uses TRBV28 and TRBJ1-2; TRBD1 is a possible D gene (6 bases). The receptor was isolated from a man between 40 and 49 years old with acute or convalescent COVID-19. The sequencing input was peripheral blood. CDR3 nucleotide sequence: TGTGCCAGCAGCACAGGGATCTATGGCTACACCTTC. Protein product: CASSTGIYGYTF.